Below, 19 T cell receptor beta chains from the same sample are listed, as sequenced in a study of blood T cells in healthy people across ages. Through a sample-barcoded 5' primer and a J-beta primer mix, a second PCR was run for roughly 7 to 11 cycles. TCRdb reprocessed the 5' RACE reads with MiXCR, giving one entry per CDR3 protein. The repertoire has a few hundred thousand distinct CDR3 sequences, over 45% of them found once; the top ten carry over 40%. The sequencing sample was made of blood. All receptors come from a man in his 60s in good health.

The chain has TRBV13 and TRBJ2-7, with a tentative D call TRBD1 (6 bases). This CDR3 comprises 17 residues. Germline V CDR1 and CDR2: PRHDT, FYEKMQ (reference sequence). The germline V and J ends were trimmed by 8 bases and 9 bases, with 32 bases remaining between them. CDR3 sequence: CASGSGTRGSRMNGQYF. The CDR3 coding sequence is TGTGCCAGCGGGTCCGGGACAAGGGGGAGTCGAATGAATGGGCAGTACTTC.

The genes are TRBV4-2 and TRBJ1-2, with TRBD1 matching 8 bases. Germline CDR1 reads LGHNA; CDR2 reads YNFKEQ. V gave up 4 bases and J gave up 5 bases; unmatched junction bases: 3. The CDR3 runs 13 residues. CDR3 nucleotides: TGTGCCAGCAGCCCCCGGGACAGGTATGGCTACACCTTC. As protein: CASSPRDRYGYTF.

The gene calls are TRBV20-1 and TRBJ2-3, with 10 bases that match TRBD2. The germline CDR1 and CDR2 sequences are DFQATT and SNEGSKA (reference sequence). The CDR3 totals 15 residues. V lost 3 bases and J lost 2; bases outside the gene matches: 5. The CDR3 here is CSASNLAGDTDTQYF. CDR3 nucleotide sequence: TGCAGTGCTAGTAACCTAGCGGGGGACACAGATACGCAGTATTTT.

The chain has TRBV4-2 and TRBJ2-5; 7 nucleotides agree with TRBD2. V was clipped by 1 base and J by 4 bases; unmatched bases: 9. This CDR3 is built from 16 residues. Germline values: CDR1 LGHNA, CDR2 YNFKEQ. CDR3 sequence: CASSQGAGALGETQYF. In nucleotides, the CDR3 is TGTGCCAGCAGCCAAGGGGCGGGAGCGTTAGGAGAGACCCAGTACTTC.

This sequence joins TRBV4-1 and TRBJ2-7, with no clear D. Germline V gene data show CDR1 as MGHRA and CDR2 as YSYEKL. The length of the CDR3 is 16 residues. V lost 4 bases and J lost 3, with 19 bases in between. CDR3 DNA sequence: TGCGCCAGCAGCCCGTACGCGGACGGCTCCGACTACGAGCAGTACTTC. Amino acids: CASSPYADGSDYEQYF.

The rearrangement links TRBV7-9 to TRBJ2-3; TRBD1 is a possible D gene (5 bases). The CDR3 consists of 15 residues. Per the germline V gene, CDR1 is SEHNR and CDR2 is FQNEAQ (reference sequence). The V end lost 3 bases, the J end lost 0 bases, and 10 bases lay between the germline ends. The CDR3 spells CASSFQGTSTDTQYF. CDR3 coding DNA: TGTGCCAGCAGCTTCCAGGGCACGAGCACAGATACGCAGTATTTT.

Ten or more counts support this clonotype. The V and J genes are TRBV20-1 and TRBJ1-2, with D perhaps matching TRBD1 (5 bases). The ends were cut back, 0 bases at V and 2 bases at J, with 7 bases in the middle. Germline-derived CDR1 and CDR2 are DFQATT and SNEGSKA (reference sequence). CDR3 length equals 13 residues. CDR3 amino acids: CSARDRENYGYTF. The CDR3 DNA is TGCAGTGCTAGAGACAGGGAAAACTATGGCTACACCTTC.

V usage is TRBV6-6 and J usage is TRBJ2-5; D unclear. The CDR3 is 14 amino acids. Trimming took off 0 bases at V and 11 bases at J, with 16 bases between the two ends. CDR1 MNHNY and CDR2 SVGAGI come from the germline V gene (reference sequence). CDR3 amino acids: CASSYSRFAHEQYF. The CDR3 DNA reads TGTGCCAGCAGTTACTCTCGGTTTGCCCATGAGCAGTACTTC.

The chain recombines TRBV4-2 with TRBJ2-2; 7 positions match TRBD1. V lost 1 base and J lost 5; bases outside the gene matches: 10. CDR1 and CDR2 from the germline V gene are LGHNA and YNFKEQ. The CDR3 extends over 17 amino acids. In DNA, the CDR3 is TGTGCCAGCAGCCAAGTGGTCCTGACAGGGAAGACCGGGGAGCTGTTTTTT. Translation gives CASSQVVLTGKTGELFF.

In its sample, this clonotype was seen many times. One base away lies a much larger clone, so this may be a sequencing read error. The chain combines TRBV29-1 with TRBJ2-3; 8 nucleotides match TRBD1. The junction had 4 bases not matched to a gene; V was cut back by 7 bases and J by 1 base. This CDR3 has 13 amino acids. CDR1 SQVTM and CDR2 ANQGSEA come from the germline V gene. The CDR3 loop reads CSAAQGGTDTQYF. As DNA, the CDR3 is TGCAGCGCCGCACAGGGGGGCACAGATACGCAGTATTTT.

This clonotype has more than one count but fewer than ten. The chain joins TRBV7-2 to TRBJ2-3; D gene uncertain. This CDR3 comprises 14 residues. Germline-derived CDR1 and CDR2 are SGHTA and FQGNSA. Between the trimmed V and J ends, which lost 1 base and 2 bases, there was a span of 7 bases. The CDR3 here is CASSLVGFTDTQYF. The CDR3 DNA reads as TGTGCCAGCAGCTTAGTGGGATTCACAGATACGCAGTATTTT. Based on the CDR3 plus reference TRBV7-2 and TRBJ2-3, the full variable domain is GAGVSQSPSNKVTEKGKDVELRCDPISGHTALYWYRQSLGQGLEFLIYFQGNSAPDKSGLPSDRFSAERTGGSVSTLTIQRTQQEDSAVYLCASSLVGFTDTQYFGPGTRLTVL.

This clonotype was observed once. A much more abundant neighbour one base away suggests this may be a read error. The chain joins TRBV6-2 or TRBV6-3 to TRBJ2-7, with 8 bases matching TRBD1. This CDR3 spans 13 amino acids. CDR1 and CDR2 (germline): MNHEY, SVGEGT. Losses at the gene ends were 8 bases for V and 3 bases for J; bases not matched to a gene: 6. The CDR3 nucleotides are TGTGCCAGCGGTGGGACAGGACACTACGAGCAGTACTTC. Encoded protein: CASGGTGHYEQYF.

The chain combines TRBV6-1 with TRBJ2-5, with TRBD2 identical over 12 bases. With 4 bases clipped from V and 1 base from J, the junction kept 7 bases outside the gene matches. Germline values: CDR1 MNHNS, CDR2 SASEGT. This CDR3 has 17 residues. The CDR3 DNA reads TGTGCCAGCAGTGGCAGACTAGCGGGGGCCCTCCAAGAGACCCAGTACTTC. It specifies CASSGRLAGALQETQYF.

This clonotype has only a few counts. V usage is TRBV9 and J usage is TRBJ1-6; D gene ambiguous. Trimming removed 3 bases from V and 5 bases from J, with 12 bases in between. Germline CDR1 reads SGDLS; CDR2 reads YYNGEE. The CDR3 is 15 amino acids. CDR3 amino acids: CASSGTRQDNSPLHF. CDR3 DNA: TGTGCCAGCAGCGGGACCAGGCAGGATAATTCACCCCTCCACTTT.

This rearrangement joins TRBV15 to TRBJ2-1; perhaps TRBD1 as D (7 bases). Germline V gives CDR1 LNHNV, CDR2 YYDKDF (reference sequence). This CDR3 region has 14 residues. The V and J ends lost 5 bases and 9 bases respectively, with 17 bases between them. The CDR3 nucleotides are TGTGCCACCAGCGCCCGACCCCAGGGGGGTGAGCAGTTCTTC. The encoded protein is CATSARPQGGEQFF.

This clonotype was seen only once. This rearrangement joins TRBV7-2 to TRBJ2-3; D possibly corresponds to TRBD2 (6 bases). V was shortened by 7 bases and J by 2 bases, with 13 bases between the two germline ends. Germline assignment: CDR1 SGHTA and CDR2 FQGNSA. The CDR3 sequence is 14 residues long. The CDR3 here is CASNPGLATDTQYF. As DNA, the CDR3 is TGTGCCAGCAACCCGGGACTGGCCACAGATACGCAGTATTTT.

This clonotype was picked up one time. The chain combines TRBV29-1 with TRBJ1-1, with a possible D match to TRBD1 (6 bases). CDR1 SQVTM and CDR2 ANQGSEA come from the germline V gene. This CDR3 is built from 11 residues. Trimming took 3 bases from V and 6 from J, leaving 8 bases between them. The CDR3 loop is CSVEGAPEAFF. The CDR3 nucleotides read TGCAGCGTTGAGGGGGCCCCTGAAGCTTTCTTT. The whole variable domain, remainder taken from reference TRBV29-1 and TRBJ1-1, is SAVISQKPSRDICQRGTSLTIQCQVDSQVTMMFWYRQQPGQSLTLIATANQGSEATYESGFVIDKFPISRPNLTFSTLTVSNMSPEDSSIYLCSVEGAPEAFFGQGTRLTVV.

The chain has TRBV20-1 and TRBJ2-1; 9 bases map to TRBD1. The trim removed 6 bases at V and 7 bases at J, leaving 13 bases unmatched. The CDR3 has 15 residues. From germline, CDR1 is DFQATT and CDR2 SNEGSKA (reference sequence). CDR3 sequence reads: CSALAQGAIANEQFF. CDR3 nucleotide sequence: TGCAGTGCCTTAGCACAGGGGGCTATCGCAAATGAGCAGTTCTTC.

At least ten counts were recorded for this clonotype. The CDR3 is CASSKRGDTQYF. CDR3 nucleotides: TGTGCCAGCAGCAAACGGGGAGATACGCAGTATTTT. The chain combines TRBV9 with TRBJ2-3, with D possibly being TRBD2 (5 bases). Between the trimmed V and J ends, which lost 4 bases and 5 bases, there was a span of 8 bases. CDR3 length: 12 amino acids. Germline V gene data show CDR1 as SGDLS and CDR2 as YYNGEE. Supplemented by reference TRBV9 and TRBJ2-3, the full variable domain reads DSGVTQTPKHLITATGQRVTLRCSPRSGDLSVYWYQQSLDQGLQFLIQYYNGEERAKGNILERFSAQQFPDLHSELNLSSLELGDSALYFCASSKRGDTQYFGPGTRLTVL.